A single sample is the source of the 21 T cell receptor beta chains below, sequenced in a study of T cells in Graves' hyperthyroidism and ophthalmopathy. RNA transcripts yielded amplified TCR beta CDR3 regions. The study used the HTBI primer set for a first-round RT-PCR of the TCR CDR3. One entry per CDR3 protein results from TCRdb running MiXCR on the multiplex PCR reads. The sample has 190,000 or so distinct CDR3 sequences, approximately 20% seen once. The sample consisted of blood. These receptors were taken from a man aged 40-50 years with Graves' hyperthyroidism.

The table lists this clonotype with a few counts. V and J are TRBV5-4 and TRBJ2-2, with TRBD2 matching 8 bases. This CDR3 has 16 residues. After removal of 3 bases from V and 1 base from J, the junction contained 5 bases not matched to a gene. Germline loops: CDR1 SGHNT, CDR2 YYREEE (reference sequence). The CDR3 DNA follows: TGTGCCAGCAGCTCCGGACTAGCAATGAACACCGGGGAGCTGTTTTTT. Translated: CASSSGLAMNTGELFF.

This clonotype was found many times. The chain links TRBV10-3 to TRBJ2-3; D not certain. V was cut by 4 bases and J by 3 bases, with 8 bases left in between. Germline loops: CDR1 ENHRY, CDR2 SYGVKD. The CDR3 length is 13 residues. CDR3 sequence reads: CAISGSPTDTQYF. The CDR3 DNA is TGTGCCATCAGTGGTTCCCCAACAGATACGCAGTATTTT.

This clonotype was detected ten times or more. CDR3 in DNA: TGTGCCAGCAAGAGGCCCGGAGACTATGGCTACACCTTC. This translates into CASKRPGDYGYTF. The rearrangement uses TRBV6-2 or TRBV6-3 and TRBJ1-2; D unresolved. The V and J ends lost 7 bases and 3 bases respectively, with 12 bases between them. The CDR3 totals 13 residues. Germline CDR1 is MNHEY and CDR2 is SVGEGT.

There are a few counts of this clonotype. The gene calls are TRBV30 and TRBJ2-6; TRBD1 matches 12 bases. Looked up from germline, CDR1 is GTSNPN and CDR2 is SVGIG (reference sequence). The CDR3 runs 15 residues. V dropped 7 bases and J dropped 4; count of bases not matched to a gene: 5. This CDR3 reads CALGQGAAGANVLTF. In DNA form, the CDR3 reads TGTGCCTTGGGACAGGGGGCGGCAGGGGCCAACGTCCTGACTTTC.

In its sample, this clonotype was seen many times. The chain joins TRBV7-2 to TRBJ2-7; 11 bases are shared with TRBD1. The CDR3 is 15 amino acids. Per the germline V gene, CDR1 is SGHTA and CDR2 is FQGNSA. With V trimmed by 4 bases and J by 4 bases, 6 bases remained unmatched. The CDR3: CASSSDRGRGYEQYF. As DNA, the CDR3 is TGTGCCAGCAGCTCGGACAGGGGGCGCGGATACGAGCAGTACTTC.

This chain uses TRBV4-3 with TRBJ2-1; D unclear. Germline CDR1 LGHNA, CDR2 YSLEER. This CDR3 has 16 residues. Trimming shortened V by 3 bases and J by 9 bases, and 21 bases separated the two germline ends. CDR3 region: CASSHTRAQSVGEQFF. Written as DNA, the CDR3 is TGCGCCAGCAGCCACACCCGGGCCCAAAGCGTCGGTGAGCAGTTCTTC.

This clonotype was found many times. This rearrangement joins TRBV7-9 to TRBJ2-1, with 10 bases fitting TRBD2. Germline values: CDR1 SEHNR, CDR2 FQNEAQ (reference sequence). This CDR3 is built from 18 residues. V shed 1 base and J 1 base; nucleotides not matched to a gene: 7. CDR3 nucleotide sequence: TGTGCCAGCAGCTTAGGGTCTAGCGGGGGAGGGTCCTACAATGAGCAGTTCTTC. As protein: CASSLGSSGGGSYNEQFF.

As regards this clonotype: This may arise from a read error, as a much more abundant clone is one base away. V gene TRBV6-1 combines with J gene TRBJ2-4; the match to TRBD1 covers 7 bases. The germline V gene has CDR1 MNHNS and CDR2 SASEGT. CDR3 length: 14 amino acids. After removal of 3 bases from V and 5 bases from J, the junction contained 4 bases not matched to a gene. CDR3 coding DNA: TGTGCCAGCAGTGACCGGGACAGAGAAAACATTCAGTACTTC. Protein: CASSDRDRENIQYF.

This clonotype was seen ten or more times. The rearrangement uses TRBV7-3 and TRBJ1-2; D is possibly TRBD1 (5 bases). Germline V CDR1 and CDR2: SGHTA, FQGTGA. This CDR3 has 13 residues. Trimming pared 1 base from V and 4 bases from J, leaving 7 bases between. The CDR3 sequence is CASSLRDGYGYTF. Written as DNA, the CDR3 is TGTGCCAGCAGCTTAAGGGACGGCTATGGCTACACCTTC. Using reference TRBV7-3 and TRBJ1-2 for the parts outside the CDR3, the full variable domain is GAGVSQTPSNKVTEKGKYVELRCDPISGHTALYWYRQSLGQGPEFLIYFQGTGAADDSGLPNDRFFAVRPEGSVSTLKIQRTERGDSAVYLCASSLRDGYGYTFGSGTRLTVV.

The V gene is TRBV28, the J gene TRBJ2-1; 9 bases align to TRBD1. The CDR3 extends over 15 amino acids. With 5 bases clipped from V and 7 bases from J, the junction kept 9 bases outside the gene matches. Germline V gene sequence: CDR1 MDHEN, CDR2 SYDVKM. DNA of the CDR3: TGTGCCAGCAGTCTACAGGGGGCGAATAGGAATGAGCAGTTCTTC. This gives the protein CASSLQGANRNEQFF.

This clonotype was found many times. This sequence joins TRBV14 and TRBJ2-5; D gene unclear. The CDR3 is 12 residues long. Germline lookup yields CDR1 SGHDN and CDR2 FVKESK. Trimming stripped 4 bases from V and 0 bases from J, with 3 bases between. The CDR3 DNA reads as TGTGCCAGCAGCCGAAACCAAGAGACCCAGTACTTC. Amino acids: CASSRNQETQYF.

This clonotype was detected many times. The rearrangement uses TRBV12-3 or TRBV12-4 and TRBJ1-6; TRBD1 might be the D (6 bases). The CDR3 is 12 amino acids. The V and J ends lost 5 bases and 9 bases respectively, with 8 bases between them. The CDR3 DNA reads TGTGCCAGCAGTGGGACACTTTCACCCCTCCACTTT. Residues: CASSGTLSPLHF.

This clonotype turned up a few times. This sequence may be a read error, since a much larger clone differs from it by one base. This chain's CDR3 is CASSHDWDRVGYEQYF. The CDR3 region has the DNA TGTGCCAGCAGTCACGATTGGGACAGGGTAGGGTACGAGCAGTACTTC. The genes are TRBV6-1 and TRBJ2-7; 9 bases are a match to TRBD1. From germline, CDR1 is MNHNS and CDR2 SASEGT. The CDR3 has 16 amino acids. Losses at the gene ends were 5 bases for V and 4 bases for J; bases not matched to a gene: 12.

CDR3: CASSELGRRVCPQETQYF. For the CDR3, the DNA is TGTGCCAGCAGTGAATTGGGTAGGAGGGTATGCCCTCAAGAGACCCAGTACTTC. The rearrangement links TRBV25-1 to TRBJ2-5, with TRBD2 as a possible D gene (6 bases). The ends were cut back, 1 base at V and 2 bases at J, with 20 bases in the middle. This CDR3 has 18 amino acids. Germline CDR1 is MGHDK and CDR2 is SYGVNS.

This clonotype was detected only a few times. The chain recombines TRBV5-1 with TRBJ1-4; TRBD1 agrees at 7 bases. The CDR3 has 14 amino acids. Unmatched junction bases numbered 5, after V lost 4 bases and J lost 5 bases. The V gene's germline CDR1 is SGHRS and CDR2 YFSETQ. CDR3 in amino acids: CASSTGQPNEKLFF. DNA for the CDR3: TGCGCCAGCAGCACGGGACAGCCCAATGAAAAACTGTTTTTT.

J is TRBJ2-3 and V is TRBV6-5, with 10 bases lining up with TRBD2. CDR3 length equals 15 residues. Trimming took 4 bases from V and 3 from J; bases not matched to a gene: 4. Germline V gene sequence: CDR1 MNHEY, CDR2 SVGAGI. CDR3 sequence (DNA): TGTGCCAGCAGTTCGGGACTAGCGCGTACAGATACGCAGTATTTT. This translates into CASSSGLARTDTQYF.

The chain has TRBV15 and TRBJ1-6; D is ambiguous. The CDR3 totals 14 residues. With 3 bases removed from V and 7 bases from J, the gap between germline ends came to 10 bases. The germline V gene encodes CDR1 LNHNV and CDR2 YYDKDF (reference sequence). The CDR3 nucleotides are TGTGCCACCAGCAGCGCAGGCAGAAATTCACCCCTCCACTTT. Amino acid sequence: CATSSAGRNSPLHF.

There are many counts of this clonotype. The V gene is TRBV5-1, the J gene TRBJ2-7; D is ambiguous. The V gene lost 4 bases and the J gene lost 1 base, with 15 bases spanning the gap. Germline V gives CDR1 SGHRS, CDR2 YFSETQ. This CDR3 contains 15 residues. DNA of the CDR3: TGCGCCAGCAGCGGTAATAGGGAACTGTCCTACGAGCAGTACTTC. Translating it yields CASSGNRELSYEQYF.

The chain joins TRBV7-2 to TRBJ2-1, with 13 bases that match TRBD2. Unmatched junction bases numbered 5, after V lost 6 bases and J lost 9 bases. Germline V CDR1 and CDR2: SGHTA, FQGNSA. The CDR3 extends over 14 amino acids. For the CDR3, the DNA is TGTGCCAGCAGGGGGACTAGCGGGGAGGGTGAGCAGTTCTTC. The encoded protein is CASRGTSGEGEQFF.

This clonotype appeared a few times. The V and J genes are TRBV25-1 and TRBJ1-2; D gene uncertain. V was pared by 0 bases and J by 6 bases, with 8 bases between. Germline CDR1 reads MGHDK; CDR2 reads SYGVNS. The CDR3 extends over 13 amino acids. CDR3: CASSEYRDHGYTF. In DNA form, the CDR3 reads TGTGCCAGCAGTGAATATAGAGATCATGGCTACACCTTC.

This clonotype has a handful of counts. The genes are TRBV11-3 and TRBJ2-7; the match to TRBD1 covers 9 bases. Trimming removed 1 base from V and 6 bases from J; junction bases left unmatched: 7. CDR1 is SGHNT, CDR2 YENEEA, per germline. The CDR3 is made up of 15 amino acids. Here the CDR3 reads CASSLGNRGLVEQYF. In DNA form, the CDR3 reads TGTGCCAGCAGCTTAGGTAACAGGGGGCTGGTCGAGCAGTACTTC.